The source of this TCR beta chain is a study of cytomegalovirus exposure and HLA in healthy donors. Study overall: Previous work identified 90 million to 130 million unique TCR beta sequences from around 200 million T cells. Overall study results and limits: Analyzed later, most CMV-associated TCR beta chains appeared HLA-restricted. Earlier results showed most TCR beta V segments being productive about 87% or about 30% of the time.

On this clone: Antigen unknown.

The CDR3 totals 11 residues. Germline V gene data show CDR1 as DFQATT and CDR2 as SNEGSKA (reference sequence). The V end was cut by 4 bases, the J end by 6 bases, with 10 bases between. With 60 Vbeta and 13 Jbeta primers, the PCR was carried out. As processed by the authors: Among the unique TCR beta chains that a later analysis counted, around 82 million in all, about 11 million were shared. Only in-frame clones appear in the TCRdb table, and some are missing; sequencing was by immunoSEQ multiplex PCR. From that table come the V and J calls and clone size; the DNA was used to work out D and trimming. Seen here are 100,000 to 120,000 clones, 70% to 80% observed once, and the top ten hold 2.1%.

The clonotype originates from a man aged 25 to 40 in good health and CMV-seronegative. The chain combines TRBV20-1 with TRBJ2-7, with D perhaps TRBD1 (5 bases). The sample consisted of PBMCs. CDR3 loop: CSANQGIEQYF. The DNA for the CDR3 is TGCAGTGCTAACCAGGGTATCGAGCAGTACTTC.